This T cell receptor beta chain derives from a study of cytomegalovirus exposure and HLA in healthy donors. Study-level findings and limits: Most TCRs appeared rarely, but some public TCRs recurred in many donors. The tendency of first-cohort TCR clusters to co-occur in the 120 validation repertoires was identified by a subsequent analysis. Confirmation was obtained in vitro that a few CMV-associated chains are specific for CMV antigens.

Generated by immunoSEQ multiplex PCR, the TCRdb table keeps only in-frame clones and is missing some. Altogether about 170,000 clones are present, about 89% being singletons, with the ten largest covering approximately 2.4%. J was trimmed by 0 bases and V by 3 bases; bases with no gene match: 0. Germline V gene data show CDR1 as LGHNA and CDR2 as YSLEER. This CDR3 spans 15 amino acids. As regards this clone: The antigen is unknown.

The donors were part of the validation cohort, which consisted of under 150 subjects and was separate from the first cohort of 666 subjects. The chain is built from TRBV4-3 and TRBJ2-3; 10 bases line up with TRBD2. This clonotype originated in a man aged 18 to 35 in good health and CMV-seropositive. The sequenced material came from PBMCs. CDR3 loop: CASSQTSGSTDTQYF. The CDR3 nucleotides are TGCGCCAGCAGCCAGACTAGCGGGAGCACAGATACGCAGTATTTT.